This TCR beta chain originates from a study of blood T cells in healthy people across ages (dated by TCRdb to between 2014 and 2017). Study-wide context: In model experiments, roughly one uniquely barcoded TCR beta cDNA molecule per two T cells was captured by template switching. Using deep sequencing normalized with unique cDNA molecular identifiers, the study measured how TCR beta repertoire diversity changes with age. The donors were split into four age groups: young (average around 17 years), middle-aged (roughly 42), aged (approximately 60) and long-lived (roughly 88). For two donors (one aged 18 to 30 and one aged 80 or older), the study analyzed two additional independent replicas of 1 million unique cDNA reads from the same blood draw. What the authors observed across the whole study: Observed TCR beta diversity per million T cells fell roughly linearly with age, and a significant reduction was already apparent by age around 36. A strong correlation was found between observed TCR beta diversity and the percentage of naive T cells measured by flow cytometry. Compared with the aged group, the long-lived group had more naive CD4+ T cells, fewer expanded clones and increased TCR diversity, a pattern suggesting age selection. Conclusive comparison of naive and antigen-experienced compartments was prevented by the profiling of bulk unsorted PBMCs. Because the CMV infection status of the donors was unknown, age-related changes in expanded clonotypes may potentially have been confounded. Estimates of total diversity based on one million sequenced T cells were considered lower bounds and underestimates.

In its sample, this clonotype was seen a few times. Its antigen specificity is not known. No qualities accompany the bases; no much larger clone lies one base away. Donors were 39 systemically healthy Caucasian individuals from Russia aged about 6 to 100 years. About 10 milliliters of peripheral blood were collected from each donor into EDTA-treated Vacutainer tubes. Ficoll-Paque density-gradient centrifugation was used to isolate PBMCs, with at least 7 million per sample. Trizol reagent was used to extract total RNA from PBMCs, with at least 6 micrograms per sample. For every donor, an aliquot of PBMCs went through flow cytometry to measure the percentages of naive CD45RAhigh/CD27high T cells. Between the V and J ends, shortened by 1 base and 5 bases respectively, the junction contains 18 bases. Spanning cysteine to phenylalanine, the CDR3 consists of 16 amino acids. Only the CDR3 DNA stays, 48 bases, in frame from base 1.

Library preparation used 5' RACE. The sequencer was an Illumina HiSeq 2500. The second PCR ran for roughly 6 to 11 cycles and used a J-beta primer mix along with a sample-barcoded 5' primer. A unique molecular identifier was introduced onto each TCR beta cDNA molecule by a template-switch 5' adaptor carrying 12 random nucleotides. Each sample yielded at least 2.5 million CDR3-containing paired-end reads. First-strand cDNA synthesis was performed from all RNA using the Mint cDNA synthesis kit, with priming by a TRBC-specific oligonucleotide. After uracil-DNA glycosylase treatment, a first 18-cycle PCR used universal primers M1SS and BC2_uni_R on all cDNA. The study's processing was this. Normalization of each sample was performed by random selection of 1 million high-quality reads, each carrying a distinct molecular identifier. Instead of being binned into consensus sequences, reads with shared molecular identifiers were discarded. MiTCR, run with a Q25 quality threshold and the strictest error-elimination algorithm, handled CDR3 identification, clonotype clustering and error correction. A nonparametric unseen species model using Euler transformation provided a lower-bound estimate of total TCR beta diversity. TCRdb reprocessed the public reads (quality trimming at Q25 with fastp, clone calling with MiXCR) and kept in-frame beta chains. All rows with the same CDR3 protein become a single entry with the most common DNA and genes. Here the V and J calls rest on TCRdb's processing, not on the authors' analysis. For this sample there are fewer than 650,000 distinct CDR3 sequences; roughly a quarter appear just once. Jointly, the top ten make up about 3.3% of the sample.

Another study also made use of these data, one on T cells of mothers and their children. That second report states: The donors were nine systemically healthy Caucasian individuals, made up of three mothers and their six children. cDNA synthesis consumed the entire amount of extracted RNA, loaded at approximately 1.4 ug RNA in each 15 ul reaction. In the second PCR, the M1S primer introduced both the sample barcodes and 2-4 random nucleotides. More than 9 million TCR beta CDR3 reads were obtained from each mother, and several million reads were obtained from each child. TCR recombination output is similarly shaped by thymic selection in related and unrelated pairs, with a minor effect exerted by inherited differences. Normalized repertoire overlap in related mother-child pairs was always slightly higher than in unrelated mother-child pairs, but the difference was never significant. With a sensitivity of about 100 clones per million clonotypes, no persistent microchimeric T cell clones were detected. The study used deep NGS to compare TCR beta repertoires of mothers and children, seeking features distinguishing related mother-child pairs from unrelated individuals. Mothers averaged roughly 36 +/- 4 years of age and children averaged about 10 +/- 4 years. After adapter ligation with NEBNext reagents, the libraries were sequenced on Illumina HiSeq 2000 with 100+100 nt paired-end reads. To prevent cross-contamination, the mother and child libraries were prepared a month apart and were sequenced in separate runs. Between roughly 500,000 and 2,100,000 distinct TCR beta clonotypes were identified per donor. Naive TCR beta clonotypes were estimated from low-frequency clonotypes matched to each donor's FACS-determined naive share, without sorting.

The specimen was blood. This clonotype originated in a boy younger than 10 in good health. The sequence is built from TRBV12-3 or TRBV12-4 and TRBJ2-7; the D gene is tentatively TRBD1 or TRBD2, each matching 6 bases. The nucleotide sequence is given as TGTGCCAGCAGTTTAGGTGGGGGGCGGTGGTTAGACGAGCAGTACTTC. Its protein product is CASSLGGGRWLDEQYF.